A selection of T cell receptor beta chains follows, all from one sample in a study of vaccination effects on CD4 cells after COVID-19. Which antigens these TCRs recognize remains unknown. The method was immunoSEQ multiplex PCR; TCRdb's version includes in-frame clones alone and lacks a portion of them. The top ten hold 1.5% to 2.5% of the sample, which has roughly 59,000 clones, about 78% seen once. The source was CD4+ T cells from PBMCs cultured with HCoV-OC43 spike peptides, collected after COVID-19 vaccination. These TCRs come from a human donor who received a COVID-19 vaccine. The conserved cysteine and the conserved F or W are not part of the CDR3 here. Fields, in order: D gene, V gene, CDR3 protein. The D gene is left open where the match is weak.

d_call: TRBD1; v_call: TRBV5-4; cdr3_aa: ASSLTGVRETQY
d_call: .; v_call: TRBV7-2; cdr3_aa: ASSLGGSGANVLT
d_call: TRBD2; v_call: TRBV30; cdr3_aa: AWSGLAGGQETQY
d_call: .; v_call: TRBV6-6; cdr3_aa: ASSYSGGNTEAF
d_call: .; v_call: TRBV5-1; cdr3_aa: ASSAGQWNTGELF
d_call: .; v_call: TRBV10-3; cdr3_aa: AISESPAGEPQH
d_call: .; v_call: TRBV11-2; cdr3_aa: ASSFRQGNMGSNQPQH
d_call: .; v_call: TRBV6-5; cdr3_aa: ASRTLAEAF
d_call: .; v_call: TRBV6-2/TRBV6-3; cdr3_aa: ASSYPQSNTEAF
d_call: TRBD1; v_call: TRBV24-1; cdr3_aa: ATSDAGTANTEAF
d_call: .; v_call: TRBV7-2; cdr3_aa: ASRTGRSTDTQY
d_call: TRBD2; v_call: TRBV5-8; cdr3_aa: ASPQALATLPDTQY
d_call: TRBD1; v_call: TRBV27; cdr3_aa: ASSPVSPGQGGGNTIY
d_call: .; v_call: TRBV3-1/TRBV3-2; cdr3_aa: ASSFRLYSPLH
d_call: .; v_call: TRBV11-2; cdr3_aa: ASSHYPDRSPSGNTIY